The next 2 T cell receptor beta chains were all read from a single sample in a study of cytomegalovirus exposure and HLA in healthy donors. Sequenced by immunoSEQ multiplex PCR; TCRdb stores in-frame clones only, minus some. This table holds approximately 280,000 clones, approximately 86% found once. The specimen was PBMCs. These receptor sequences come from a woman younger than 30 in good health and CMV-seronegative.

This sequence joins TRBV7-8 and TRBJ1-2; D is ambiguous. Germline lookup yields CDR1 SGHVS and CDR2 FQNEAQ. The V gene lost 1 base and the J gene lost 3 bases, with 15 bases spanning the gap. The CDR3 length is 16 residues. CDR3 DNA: TGTGCCAGCAGCTTAGGTTCCCAAAGGCAGGACTATGGCTACACCTTC. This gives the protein CASSLGSQRQDYGYTF.

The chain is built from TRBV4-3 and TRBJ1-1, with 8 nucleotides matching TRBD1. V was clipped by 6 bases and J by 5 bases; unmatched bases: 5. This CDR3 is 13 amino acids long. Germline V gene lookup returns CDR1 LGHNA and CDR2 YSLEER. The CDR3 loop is CASRGQVGTEAFF. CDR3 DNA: TGCGCCAGCAGGGGACAGGTGGGTACTGAAGCTTTCTTT.